In this sample, the clone carrying this TCR beta chain turned up a few times. Per the germline V gene, CDR1 is SGHRS and CDR2 is YFSETQ. Trimming removed 4 bases from V and 10 bases from J; junction bases left unmatched: 12. This CDR3 has 16 residues. The sample comes from a study of T cells after yellow fever vaccination. TCRdb independently ran MiXCR on the 5' RACE reads; one entry per CDR3 protein. The sample records some 97,000 distinct CDR3 sequences, roughly 5.2% being singletons. The V call is TRBV5-1, the J call TRBJ1-6; 9 bases map to TRBD1. The sample in question was CD8+ T cells sorted from PBMCs, obtained 10 days after the yellow fever booster vaccination. This receptor was obtained from a young man who received the YFV17D yellow fever vaccine. The CDR3 nucleotides are TGCGCCAGCAGCCCGTGGGACAGGGAAAGAGGGTCACCCCTCCACTTT. Translated, it gives CASSPWDRERGSPLHF.